The 24 T cell receptor beta chains below were found in one sample sequenced in a study of control samples from healthy donors and cancer patients. Profiled with immunoSEQ multiplex PCR; TCRdb holds only in-frame clones, not every one. The profile shows approximately 76,000 clones, 75% to 85% of them singletons. What was sequenced was PBMCs. These receptor sequences come from a man aged 60-69 years with head and neck cancer.

This clone has only one observation. The chain carries TRBV7-2 and TRBJ2-2; D tentatively fits TRBD1 or TRBD2 (5 bases each). Germline loops: CDR1 SGHTA, CDR2 FQGNSA. CDR3 length equals 15 residues. Trimming shortened V by 5 bases and J by 4 bases, and 14 bases separated the two germline ends. The CDR3 region is CASSLRGVATGELFF. The CDR3 bases are TGTGCCAGCAGCCTCCGAGGGGTAGCCACCGGGGAGCTGTTTTTT.

The chain couples TRBV28 to TRBJ2-7; the D gene is possibly TRBD2 (6 bases). In germline, CDR1 is MDHEN, CDR2 SYDVKM. The germline V and J ends were trimmed by 6 bases and 2 bases, with 17 bases remaining between them. The CDR3 sequence is 15 residues long. The CDR3 bases are TGTGCCAGCAGCAGCGCCCGACTAGTAACCTACGAGCAGTACTTC. Its translation: CASSSARLVTYEQYF.

On this clone: At one of its ends the junction is not consistent with the germline gene, which may arise from a read error. The V and J genes are TRBV7-7 and TRBJ2-3; the D call may be TRBD1 or TRBD2 (6 bases each). CDR3 size: 15 residues. Per the germline V gene, CDR1 is SSHAT and CDR2 is FNYEAQ (reference sequence). The CDR3 sequence is CASSLGGGRTDTQYF. The CDR3 DNA reads as TGTGCTAGCAGCTTAGGTGGGGGGCGCACAGATACGCAGTATTTT.

Details on this clone: The same CDR3 also results from other DNA sequences found in this sample. The CDR3 loop reads CASSLVSGGAGGANVLTF. The DNA for the CDR3 is TGTGCCAGCAGCTTAGTCTCAGGGGGCGCGGGTGGGGCCAACGTCCTGACTTTC. The chain has TRBV7-2 and TRBJ2-6, with TRBD1 matching 8 bases. The CDR3 has 18 amino acids. Trimming at V came to 1 base and at J to 3 bases, leaving 8 bases not matched to a gene. Germline values: CDR1 SGHTA, CDR2 FQGNSA.

The chain carries TRBV29-1 and TRBJ2-2; D may be TRBD1 or TRBD2 (5 bases each). Germline CDR1 and CDR2: SQVTM and ANQGSEA. Trimming stripped 2 bases from V and 6 bases from J, with 13 bases between. CDR3 length: 14 residues. CDR3: CSVELPWDPGELFF. For the CDR3, the DNA is TGCAGCGTTGAACTGCCTTGGGACCCCGGGGAGCTGTTTTTT.

This clone was recorded many times. The chain joins TRBV19 to TRBJ2-6, with TRBD1 identical over 9 bases. Germline lookup yields CDR1 LNHDA and CDR2 SQIVND (reference sequence). J was trimmed by 12 bases and V by 6 bases; bases with no gene match: 18. CDR3 length: 17 amino acids. The CDR3 DNA is TGTGCCAGTAGCAACCTCCTCCCTTACAGGGGGCATCGCGTCCTGACTTTC. This encodes CASSNLLPYRGHRVLTF. The variable domain in full, completed from reference TRBV19 and TRBJ2-6, reads DGGITQSPKYLFRKEGQNVTLSCEQNLNHDAMYWYRQDPGQGLRLIYYSQIVNDFQKGDIAEGYSVSREKKESFPLTVTSAQKNPTAFYLCASSNLLPYRGHRVLTFGAGSRLTVL.

This clone was recorded only once. The rearrangement joins TRBV9 to TRBJ2-7; 7 bases are shared with TRBD1. V shed 0 bases and J 9 bases; nucleotides not matched to a gene: 9. The CDR3 covers 14 residues. Per the germline V gene, CDR1 is SGDLS and CDR2 is YYNGEE. CDR3 sequence reads: CASSVDVGGSAQYF. CDR3 DNA sequence: TGTGCCAGCAGCGTAGACGTAGGGGGCTCAGCGCAGTACTTC. Using reference TRBV9 and TRBJ2-7 for the parts outside the CDR3, the full variable domain is DSGVTQTPKHLITATGQRVTLRCSPRSGDLSVYWYQQSLDQGLQFLIQYYNGEERAKGNILERFSAQQFPDLHSELNLSSLELGDSALYFCASSVDVGGSAQYFGPGTRLTVT.

This clone was found once. J is TRBJ1-4 and V is TRBV28; 10 bases align to TRBD1. Per germline, CDR1 MDHEN and CDR2 SYDVKM. CDR3 size: 13 residues. Trimming took 11 bases from V and 8 from J; bases not matched to a gene: 8. CDR3 in amino acids: CAAGGTGVEKLFF. CDR3 in DNA: TGTGCCGCGGGCGGGACAGGGGTCGAAAAACTGTTTTTT.

V is TRBV5-4 and J is TRBJ1-1; D is ambiguous. V was trimmed by 4 bases and J by 5 bases, leaving 12 bases between them. The CDR3 is 13 amino acids. Per germline, CDR1 SGHNT and CDR2 YYREEE (reference sequence). The CDR3 loop reads CASSHDPGTEAFF. The CDR3 nucleotides read TGTGCCAGCAGCCATGACCCGGGGACTGAAGCTTTCTTT.

The CDR3 sequence is CASSLTGQGAEKLFF. CDR3 sequence (DNA): TGTGCCAGCAGCTTAACGGGACAGGGGGCTGAAAAACTGTTTTTT. This chain links TRBV5-6 with TRBJ1-4; 12 nucleotides match TRBD1. The CDR3 length is 15 residues. The trim removed 2 bases at V and 7 bases at J, leaving 3 bases unmatched. The germline V gene has CDR1 SGHDT and CDR2 YYEEEE.

The chain joins TRBV4-1 to TRBJ2-1; possible D gene TRBD2, 6 bases. The CDR3 has 16 residues. V was pared by 0 bases and J by 7 bases, with 16 bases between. Germline assignment: CDR1 MGHRA and CDR2 YSYEKL. CDR3 residues: CASSQEGSGVGNEQFF. DNA for the CDR3: TGCGCCAGCAGCCAAGAGGGATCGGGAGTGGGGAATGAGCAGTTCTTC.

The chain is built from TRBV30 and TRBJ2-7, with 10 bases lining up with TRBD2. The V gene end was trimmed by 2 bases and the J gene end by 3 bases; junction bases not matched to a gene: 7. Germline V gene sequence: CDR1 GTSNPN, CDR2 SVGIG (reference sequence). The CDR3 length is 15 residues. The CDR3: CAWSPLAGAHYEQYF. For the CDR3, the DNA is TGTGCCTGGAGTCCTCTAGCGGGAGCCCACTACGAGCAGTACTTC.

The V call is TRBV2, the J call TRBJ2-3; TRBD1 aligns across 7 bases. Germline values: CDR1 SNHLY, CDR2 FYNNEI. There are 14 residues in the CDR3. The J segment lost 0 bases and the V segment lost 10 bases, leaving 7 bases of the junction unmatched. Here the CDR3 reads CAITRDSSTDTQYF. For the CDR3, the DNA is TGTGCCATCACCCGGGACAGTAGCACAGATACGCAGTATTTT. Complete variable domain (other parts from reference TRBV2 and TRBJ2-3): EPEVTQTPSHQVTQMGQEVILRCVPISNHLYFYWYRQILGQKVEFLVSFYNNEISEKSEIFDDQFSVERPDGSNFTLKIRSTKLEDSAMYFCAITRDSSTDTQYFGPGTRLTVL.

This rearrangement joins TRBV14 to TRBJ2-1; TRBD2 agrees at 9 bases. J lost 8 bases, V lost 4 bases, and 6 bases had no gene match. CDR1 and CDR2 from the germline V gene are SGHDN and FVKESK. The CDR3 loop spans 14 amino acids. The CDR3 is CASSPREGRDEQFF. Here the CDR3 DNA reads TGTGCCAGCAGCCCGCGGGAGGGCCGGGATGAGCAGTTCTTC. The whole variable domain, remainder taken from reference TRBV14 and TRBJ2-1, is EAGVTQFPSHSVIEKGQTVTLRCDPISGHDNLYWYRRVMGKEIKFLLHFVKESKQDESGMPNNRFLAERTGGTYSTLKVQPAELEDSGVYFCASSPREGRDEQFFGPGTRLTVL.

The V and J genes are TRBV6-6 and TRBJ1-2; D is undetermined. Trimming pared 6 bases from V and 2 bases from J, leaving 13 bases between. The germline CDR1 and CDR2 sequences are MNHNY and SVGAGI (reference sequence). This CDR3 has 14 amino acids. This chain's CDR3 is CASRDQEGNYGYTF. The CDR3 bases are TGTGCCAGCAGAGACCAGGAGGGCAACTATGGCTACACCTTC.

The genes are TRBV7-2 and TRBJ1-2, with 9 bases aligning to TRBD1. The CDR3 runs 14 residues. Germline CDR1 SGHTA, CDR2 FQGNSA. The J segment lost 8 bases and the V segment lost 5 bases, leaving 9 bases of the junction unmatched. The CDR3 reads CASSPQGQGSGYTF. DNA for the CDR3: TGTGCCAGCAGCCCACAGGGACAGGGAAGCGGCTACACCTTC.

This clone turned up a few times. V usage is TRBV12-3 or TRBV12-4 and J usage is TRBJ2-7; D gene ambiguous. Deletions cut 2 bases from V and 9 bases from J, with 11 bases between. The CDR3 sequence is 12 residues long. In nucleotides, the CDR3 is TGTGCCAGCAGTTTATTAGATCGTCTGCAGTACTTC. Translated: CASSLLDRLQYF.

The chain couples TRBV7-9 to TRBJ2-3; weak D call: TRBD1 (6 bases). Germline-derived CDR1 and CDR2 are SEHNR and FQNEAQ (reference sequence). The CDR3 is made up of 14 amino acids. Trimming took 6 bases from V and 6 from J, leaving 16 bases between them. CDR3 sequence (DNA): TGTGCCAGCAGTACCGCCAGTCAGGGGGATACGCAGTATTTT. Translated: CASSTASQGDTQYF.

This clone was picked up a small number of times. J is TRBJ1-1 and V is TRBV12-3 or TRBV12-4, with D unclear. The CDR3 length is 13 residues. V was trimmed by 4 bases and J by 5 bases, leaving 11 bases between them. CDR3 DNA sequence: TGTGCCAGCAGTTACACCCTGGGGACTGAAGCTTTCTTT. Translated: CASSYTLGTEAFF.

In this sample, this clone turned up once. Written as DNA, the CDR3 is TGTGCTCCCCGACCAGAAAACAATGAGCAGTTCTTC. This codes for CAPRPENNEQFF. This sequence joins TRBV7-4 and TRBJ2-1; D ambiguous. The CDR3 loop spans 12 amino acids. CDR1 is SGHVT, CDR2 SQSDAQ, per germline.

The chain is built from TRBV6-5 and TRBJ2-7; D perhaps matches TRBD2 (5 bases). V was trimmed by 7 bases and J by 4 bases, leaving 14 bases between them. The CDR3 extends over 13 amino acids. The V gene's germline CDR1 is MNHEY and CDR2 SVGAGI. CDR3 in DNA: TGTGCCAGCATGGGTGGGAGCTCGTACGAGCAGTACTTC. Its translation: CASMGGSSYEQYF.

The table lists this clone with a few counts. The J gene is TRBJ2-3, the V gene TRBV20-1; TRBD2 agrees at 11 bases. Looked up from germline, CDR1 is DFQATT and CDR2 is SNEGSKA (reference sequence). The CDR3 spans 15 residues. The ends lost 3 bases at V and 8 bases at J; junction bases unmatched: 10. CDR3 sequence: CSASLTSGTIGTQYF. The CDR3 DNA sequence: TGCAGTGCTAGTTTGACTAGCGGGACTATTGGTACGCAGTATTTT.

The chain has TRBV18 and TRBJ2-3, with TRBD2 matching over 13 bases. The CDR3 length is 16 residues. Germline assignment: CDR1 KGHSH and CDR2 LQKENI. V lost 3 bases, J lost 4 bases, and 4 bases stayed unmatched. CDR3 in amino acids: CASSPGTSGTADTQYF. CDR3 sequence (DNA): TGTGCCAGCTCACCGGGGACTAGCGGGACGGCAGATACGCAGTATTTT.

The chain joins TRBV15 to TRBJ1-2; D is undetermined. This CDR3 region has 13 residues. V lost 4 bases to trimming and J lost 4 bases, with 10 bases between them. Germline CDR1 reads LNHNV; CDR2 reads YYDKDF (reference sequence). CDR3 sequence: CATSINSFYGYTF. In DNA, the CDR3 is TGTGCCACCAGCATAAACAGCTTCTATGGCTACACCTTC.